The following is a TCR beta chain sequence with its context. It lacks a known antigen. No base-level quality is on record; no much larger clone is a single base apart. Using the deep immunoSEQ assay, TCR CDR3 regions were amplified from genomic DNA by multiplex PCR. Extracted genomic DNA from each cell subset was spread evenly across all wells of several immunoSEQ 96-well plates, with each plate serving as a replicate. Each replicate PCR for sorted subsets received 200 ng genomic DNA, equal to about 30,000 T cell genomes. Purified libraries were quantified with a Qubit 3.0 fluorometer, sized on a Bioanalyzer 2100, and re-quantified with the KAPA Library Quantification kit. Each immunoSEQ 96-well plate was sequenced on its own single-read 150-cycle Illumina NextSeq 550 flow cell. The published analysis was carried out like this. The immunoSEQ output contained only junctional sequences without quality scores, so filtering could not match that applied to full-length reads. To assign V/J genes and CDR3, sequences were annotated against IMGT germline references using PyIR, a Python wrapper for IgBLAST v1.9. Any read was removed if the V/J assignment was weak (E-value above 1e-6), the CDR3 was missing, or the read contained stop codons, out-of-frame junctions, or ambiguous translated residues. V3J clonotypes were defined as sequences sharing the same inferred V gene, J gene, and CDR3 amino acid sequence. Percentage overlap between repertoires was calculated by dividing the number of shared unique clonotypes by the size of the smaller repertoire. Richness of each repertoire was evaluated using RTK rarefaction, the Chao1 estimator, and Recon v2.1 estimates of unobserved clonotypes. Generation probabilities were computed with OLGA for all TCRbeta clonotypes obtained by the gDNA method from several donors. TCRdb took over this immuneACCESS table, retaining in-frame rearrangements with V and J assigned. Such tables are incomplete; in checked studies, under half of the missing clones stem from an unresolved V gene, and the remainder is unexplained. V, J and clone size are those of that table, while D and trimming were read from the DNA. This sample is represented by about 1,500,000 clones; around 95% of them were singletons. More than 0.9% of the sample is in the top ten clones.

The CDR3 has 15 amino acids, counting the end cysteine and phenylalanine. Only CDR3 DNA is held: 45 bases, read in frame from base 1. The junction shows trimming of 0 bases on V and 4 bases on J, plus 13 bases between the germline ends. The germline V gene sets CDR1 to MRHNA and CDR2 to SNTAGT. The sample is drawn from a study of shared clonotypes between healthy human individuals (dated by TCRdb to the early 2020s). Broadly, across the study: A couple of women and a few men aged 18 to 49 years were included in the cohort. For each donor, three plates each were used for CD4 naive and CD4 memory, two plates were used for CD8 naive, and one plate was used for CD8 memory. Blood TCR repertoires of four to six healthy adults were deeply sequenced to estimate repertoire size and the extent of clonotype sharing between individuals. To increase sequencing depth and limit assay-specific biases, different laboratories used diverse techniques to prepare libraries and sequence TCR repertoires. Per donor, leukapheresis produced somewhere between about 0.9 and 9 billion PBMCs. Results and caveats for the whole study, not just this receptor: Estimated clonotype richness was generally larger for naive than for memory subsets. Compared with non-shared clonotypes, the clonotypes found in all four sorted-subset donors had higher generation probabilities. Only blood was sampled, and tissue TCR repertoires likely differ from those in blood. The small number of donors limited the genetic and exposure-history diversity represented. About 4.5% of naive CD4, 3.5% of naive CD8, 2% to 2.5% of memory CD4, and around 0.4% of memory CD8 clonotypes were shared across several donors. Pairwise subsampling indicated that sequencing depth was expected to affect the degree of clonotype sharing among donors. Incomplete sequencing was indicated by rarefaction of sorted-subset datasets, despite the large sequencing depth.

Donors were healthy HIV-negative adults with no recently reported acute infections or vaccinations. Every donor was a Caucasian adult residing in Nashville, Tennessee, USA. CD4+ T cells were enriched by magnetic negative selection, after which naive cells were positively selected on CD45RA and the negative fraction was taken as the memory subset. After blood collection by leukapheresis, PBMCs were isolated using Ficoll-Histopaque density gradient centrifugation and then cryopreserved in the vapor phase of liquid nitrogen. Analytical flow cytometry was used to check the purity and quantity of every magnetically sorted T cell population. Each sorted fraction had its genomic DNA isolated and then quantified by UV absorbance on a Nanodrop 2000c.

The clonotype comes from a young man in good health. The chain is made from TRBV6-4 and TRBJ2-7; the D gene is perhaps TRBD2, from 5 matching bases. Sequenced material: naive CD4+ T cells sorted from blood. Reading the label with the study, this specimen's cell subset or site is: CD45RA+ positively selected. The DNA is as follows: TGTGCCAGCAGTGACTCGCCTAGCTCCCTTTACGAGCAGTACTTC. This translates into CASSDSPSSLYEQYF.